These T cell receptor beta chains were read from a single sample in a study of HIV-infected patients and healthy controls. TCRdb called the 5' RACE reads again in MiXCR, with one record for every CDR3 protein. Counted here are approximately 10,000 distinct CDR3 sequences, about 8.8% occurring once; the ten biggest clones make up about 31%. This specimen consisted of blood, obtained before antiretroviral therapy. The receptors originated from an adult with HIV infection. The donor label of this sample is uncertain. The CDR3 runs from the conserved cysteine through the conserved F or W. The D gene is left open where the match is weak. Some rows have no size entry. The others give once, few or many, or a class for an expanded clone.

j_gene | v_gene | abundance | d_gene | CDR3aa | CDR3nt
TRBJ1-1 | TRBV27 | many | NA | CASSLFGGMNTEAFF | TGTGCCAGCAGTTTATTTGGGGGCATGAACACTGAAGCTTTCTTT
TRBJ1-1 | TRBV29-1 | few | TRBD1 | CSSTQGVGTEAFF | TGCAGCTCTACCCAGGGGGTAGGCACTGAAGCTTTCTTT
TRBJ2-7 | TRBV20-1 | medium-sized | NA | CSASFQVQGYEQYF | TGCAGTGCTAGTTTTCAGGTCCAAGGGTACGAGCAGTACTTC
TRBJ2-3 | TRBV19 | NA | NA | CASSGRETDTQYF | TGTGCCAGTAGTGGCAGGGAGACAGATACGCAGTATTTT
TRBJ2-3 | TRBV12-3/TRBV12-4 | many | NA | CASRAQDFSSTDTQYF | TGTGCCAGCAGGGCTCAGGACTTCTCTAGCACAGATACGCAGTATTTT
TRBJ2-2 | TRBV20-1 | many | NA | CSARDGGANTGELFF | TGCAGTGCTAGAGATGGAGGAGCAAACACCGGGGAGCTGTTTTTT
TRBJ2-1 | TRBV9 | many | NA | CASSVAGESYNEQFF | TGTGCCAGCAGCGTAGCAGGAGAATCCTACAATGAGCAGTTCTTC
TRBJ2-1 | TRBV7-6 | many | NA | CASSSEAGRLEQFF | TGTGCCAGCAGCTCCGAGGCGGGGAGATTGGAGCAGTTCTTC
TRBJ1-5 | TRBV5-5 | many | TRBD1 | CASSIPLRGEQPQHF | TGTGCCAGCAGCATCCCCCTCAGGGGGGAACAGCCCCAGCATTTT
TRBJ1-2 | TRBV2 | many | TRBD1 | CASSPRTGGMGNYGYTF | TGTGCCAGCAGCCCTCGGACAGGGGGCATGGGAAACTATGGCTACACCTTC
TRBJ2-3 | TRBV28 | many | TRBD2 | CASSFQSGSKTDTQYF | TGTGCCAGCAGTTTCCAGAGCGGGAGTAAGACAGATACGCAGTATTTT
TRBJ2-1 | TRBV5-4 | many | NA | CASSGPNREASYNEQFF | TGTGCCAGCAGCGGCCCTAACAGGGAGGCCTCCTACAATGAGCAGTTCTTC
TRBJ2-7 | TRBV6-5 | many | NA | CASSYSRKGGLRTYEQYF | TGTGCCAGCAGTTACAGTAGGAAGGGGGGACTACGGACCTACGAGCAGTACTTC
TRBJ1-1 | TRBV7-2 | many | TRBD1 | CASSLLTGPLMNTEAFF | TGTGCCAGCAGCCTCCTGACAGGGCCTTTAATGAACACTGAAGCTTTCTTT
TRBJ2-1 | TRBV11-3 | many | TRBD2 | CASSPGEGRGDSYNEQFF | TGTGCCAGCAGCCCCGGAGAGGGGCGGGGGGATTCCTACAATGAGCAGTTCTTC
TRBJ1-1 | TRBV7-8 | few | TRBD1 | CASSSGGDTEAFF | TGTGCCAGCAGCTCAGGGGGAGACACTGAAGCTTTCTTT
TRBJ1-1 | TRBV28 | NA | NA | CASRLNTEAFF | TGTGCCAGCAGGTTGAACACTGAAGCTTTCTTT
TRBJ2-1 | TRBV7-9 | NA | TRBD2 | CASSQPTVGSGRKYNEQFF | TGTGCCAGCAGCCAACCGACAGTGGGTAGCGGGAGGAAGTACAATGAGCAGTTCTTC
TRBJ2-7 | TRBV9 | many | TRBD2 | CASSPGGGTYEQYF | TGTGCCAGCAGCCCCGGGGGGGGTACCTACGAGCAGTACTTC
TRBJ1-5 | TRBV10-3 | few | NA | CAISEGTRGNQPQHF | TGTGCCATCAGTGAGGGCACCCGAGGCAATCAGCCCCAGCATTTT
TRBJ1-1 | TRBV3-1 | many | NA | CASSLSVKGGGNTEAFF | TGTGCCAGCAGTTTAAGCGTAAAGGGAGGGGGGAACACTGAAGCTTTCTTT
TRBJ2-1 | TRBV6-1 | many | NA | CASSDRGKTGNEQFF | TGTGCCAGCAGTGACCGGGGCAAAACGGGAAATGAGCAGTTCTTC
TRBJ1-6 | TRBV20-1 | few | NA | CSARDVGRPDSPLHF | TGCAGTGCTAGAGATGTTGGAAGACCTGATTCACCCCTCCACTTT
TRBJ2-1 | TRBV5-1 | many | TRBD2 | CASSSGGSEPPYNEQFF | TGCGCCAGCAGCTCGGGAGGGTCGGAGCCCCCCTACAATGAGCAGTTCTTC
TRBJ2-7 | TRBV4-1 | many | TRBD2 | CASSQDWSGGLYEQYF | TGCGCCAGCAGCCAAGATTGGAGCGGGGGTTTATACGAGCAGTACTTC
TRBJ2-1 | TRBV7-9 | NA | TRBD1 | CASSSPDRGRFDEQFF | TGTGCCAGCAGCTCACCAGACAGGGGAAGGTTCGATGAGCAGTTCTTC
TRBJ1-4 | TRBV20-1 | many | NA | CSAKKSTGDNEKLFF | TGCAGTGCTAAAAAGAGTACTGGGGATAATGAAAAACTGTTTTTT
TRBJ1-6 | TRBV19 | NA | TRBD1 | CANFPGQATSPLHF | TGTGCCAACTTTCCGGGACAGGCGACCTCACCCCTCCACTTT
TRBJ2-2 | TRBV28 | many | NA | CASLPPAATNTGELFF | TGTGCCAGCCTTCCCCCGGCTGCAACGAACACCGGGGAGCTGTTTTTT
TRBJ2-7 | TRBV3-1 | many | TRBD1 | CASSQVPFGQGDEQYF | TGTGCCAGCAGCCAAGTGCCCTTCGGACAGGGAGACGAGCAGTACTTC
TRBJ2-5 | TRBV20-1 | NA | TRBD1 | CSATGGSETQYF | TGCAGTGCTACAGGGGGCAGCGAGACCCAGTACTTC
TRBJ2-7 | TRBV2 | few | TRBD2 | CASQRGASEQYF | TGTGCCAGCCAGCGGGGGGCCTCCGAGCAGTACTTC
TRBJ1-4 | TRBV20-1 | many | NA | CSALGLANEKLFF | TGCAGTGCTCTTGGGTTGGCTAATGAAAAACTGTTTTTT
TRBJ2-1 | TRBV12-3/TRBV12-4 | large | NA | CASTPPGSYNEQFF | TGTGCCAGCACCCCGCCAGGGAGCTACAATGAGCAGTTCTTC
TRBJ2-1 | TRBV7-6 | many | NA | CASSFGGYNEQFF | TGTGCCAGCAGCTTCGGGGGCTACAATGAGCAGTTCTTC
TRBJ1-4 | TRBV4-1 | many | TRBD1 | CASSQEAQGAFTNEKLFF | TGCGCCAGCAGCCAAGAGGCACAGGGGGCGTTTACTAATGAAAAACTGTTTTTT
TRBJ2-1 | TRBV3-1 | few | TRBD2 | CASSQGGLAGGWVGYEQFF | TGTGCCAGCAGCCAAGGAGGCCTAGCGGGAGGGTGGGTCGGGTATGAGCAGTTCTTC
TRBJ2-3 | TRBV25-1 | many | NA | CASSELRLTDTQYF | TGTGCCAGCAGTGAATTGCGGTTGACAGATACGCAGTATTTT
TRBJ2-5 | TRBV29-1 | many | NA | CSGRTSQETQYF | TGCAGCGGTCGGACATCCCAAGAGACCCAGTACTTC
TRBJ1-5 | TRBV19 | many | TRBD1 | CASSGQGNSNQPQHF | TGTGCCAGTAGTGGACAGGGAAATAGCAATCAGCCCCAGCATTTT